This T cell receptor beta chain originates from a study of Graves' ophthalmopathy and Graves' hyperthyroidism. Certain patients were not enrolled. These were patients with other autoimmune diseases, uncontrolled infections, pregnancy or lactation. This clonotype was recorded a few times. What it binds is not known. V lost 0 bases, J lost 4 bases, and 15 bases lay in between. The CDR3 runs to 16 residues. Looked up from germline, CDR1 is DFQATT and CDR2 is SNEGSKA (reference sequence). Overall study findings and caveats: Researchers report that a 13-signature model separated ophthalmopathy from stable hyperthyroidism, posting around 90% sensitivity and approximately 81% specificity. Blood also carried most expanded thyroid clonotypes exceeding 0.001 frequency.

Scientists amplified the TCR beta CDR3 regions from RNA transcripts. Second-round multiplex PCR came after a first-round RT-PCR that employed HTBI primers. In TCRdb, the multiplex PCR reads were re-called with MiXCR into one record per CDR3 protein. The table shows more than 1,000,000 distinct CDR3 sequences, with less than 45% occurring only once. The sequenced material came from peripheral blood or thyroid tissue (not recorded which). The sequence was obtained from an adult man with Graves' hyperthyroidism. This sequence joins TRBV20-1 and TRBJ1-4; possible D gene TRBD1, 5 bases. The chain's CDR3 is CSARDGGGGSNEKLFF. The CDR3, as DNA: TGCAGTGCTAGAGATGGGGGTGGGGGGAGTAATGAAAAACTGTTTTTT.